The T cell receptor beta chain under discussion was sequenced for a study of T cell responses to AZD1222 COVID-19 vaccine. Generated by immunoSEQ multiplex PCR, the TCRdb table keeps only in-frame clones and is missing some. The table records 140,000 to 150,000 clones, 70% to 90% of them present only once. Trimming shortened V by 2 bases and J by 7 bases, and 23 bases separated the two germline ends. Germline V CDR1 and CDR2: GTSNPN, SVGIG (reference sequence). The CDR3 has 16 residues. The source was peripheral blood, collected 28 days after the second dose of the MenACWY control vaccine. The TCR was taken from an adult who received the MenACWY meningococcal vaccine as a control. The V call is TRBV30, the J call TRBJ1-2, with D unresolved. CDR3: CAWSSPGLTERTGYTF. The CDR3 region has the DNA TGTGCCTGGAGTAGCCCCGGACTCACTGAGCGGACTGGCTACACCTTC.